These 7 T cell receptor beta chains came from one sample sequenced in a study of graft-versus-host responses after intestinal transplantation. The data were produced by immunoSEQ multiplex PCR, yet TCRdb's version contains in-frame clones alone and is incomplete. The sample carries 40,000 or so clones, 89% recorded once. The sample in question was PBMCs, obtained about 270 days after transplant. These receptors all come from a human patient who received an intestinal transplant, so some T cells may come from the graft donor.

DNA for the CDR3: TGTGCCAGCTACAGAGAACTTAATGAGCAGTTCTTC. Protein sequence: CASYRELNEQFF. The chain joins TRBV6-6 to TRBJ2-1; D gene ambiguous. The V and J ends lost 8 bases and 7 bases respectively, with 12 bases between them. This CDR3 is built from 12 residues. Germline CDR1 reads MNHNY; CDR2 reads SVGAGI (reference sequence).

The chain employs TRBV7-3 and TRBJ2-1; a possible D gene is TRBD2 (7 bases). V lost 10 bases, J lost 4 bases, and 14 bases lay in between. The CDR3 is 13 residues long. The germline gives CDR1 SGHTA, CDR2 FQGTGA. Here the CDR3 reads CATAAGAYNEQFF. CDR3 coding DNA: TGTGCCACCGCGGCGGGGGCATACAATGAGCAGTTCTTC.

The chain carries TRBV13 and TRBJ2-3; D not resolved. The CDR3 is 14 residues long. V was clipped by 3 bases and J by 6 bases, with 13 bases between them. CDR1 and CDR2 (germline): PRHDT, FYEKMQ (reference sequence). The CDR3 DNA follows: TGTGCCAGCAGCTTTGAGAGGTCCCGGGATACGCAGTATTTT. This translates into CASSFERSRDTQYF.

This chain links TRBV9 with TRBJ1-1, with TRBD1 matching 10 bases. Germline V lookup: CDR1 SGDLS, CDR2 YYNGEE. This CDR3 has 16 residues. V lost 0 bases, J lost 1 base, and 3 bases stayed unmatched. As DNA, the CDR3 is TGTGCCAGCAGCGTAGGTGGACAGGGGGGGAACACTGAAGCTTTCTTT. Its protein is CASSVGGQGGNTEAFF.

V and J are TRBV5-1 and TRBJ2-2; TRBD2 aligns across 11 bases. CDR1 is SGHRS, CDR2 YFSETQ, per germline. The V gene end was trimmed by 1 base and the J gene end by 1 base; junction bases not matched to a gene: 9. The CDR3 contains 19 residues. CDR3 nucleotide sequence: TGCGCCAGCAGCTTGACCCTAGCGGGGGGCCGTCTGAACACCGGGGAGCTGTTTTTT. This gives the protein CASSLTLAGGRLNTGELFF.

J is TRBJ1-4 and V is TRBV19; TRBD1 might be the D (5 bases). The germline V gene encodes CDR1 LNHDA and CDR2 SQIVND (reference sequence). Between the trimmed V and J ends, which lost 3 bases and 3 bases, there was a span of 17 bases. The CDR3 is 17 residues long. The CDR3 sequence is CASSIRGLRGSNEKLFF. The CDR3 bases are TGTGCCAGTAGTATCCGCGGTCTCCGGGGGTCTAATGAAAAACTGTTTTTT. Based on the CDR3 plus reference TRBV19 and TRBJ1-4, the full variable domain is DGGITQSPKYLFRKEGQNVTLSCEQNLNHDAMYWYRQDPGQGLRLIYYSQIVNDFQKGDIAEGYSVSREKKESFPLTVTSAQKNPTAFYLCASSIRGLRGSNEKLFFGSGTQLSVL.

This chain connects TRBV27 to TRBJ2-3, with TRBD2 matching 14 bases. This CDR3 is 16 amino acids long. V lost 5 bases, J lost 4 bases, and 5 bases stayed unmatched. Per the germline V gene, CDR1 is MNHEY and CDR2 is SMNVEV (reference sequence). CDR3 DNA sequence: TGTGCCAGCAGTCGGACTAGCGGGGGGTTTGCAGATACGCAGTATTTT. This codes for CASSRTSGGFADTQYF.